The 24 T cell receptor beta chains below come from one sample, sequenced in a study of blood T cell repertoires in COVID-19 (dated by TCRdb to 2018 to 2020). The protocol used for the library was the immunoSEQ multiplex PCR assay. Here the immuneACCESS table is served through TCRdb, limited to in-frame sequences with V and J called. Missing clones are a known gap in these copies; in checked studies unresolved V genes cover under half, and the rest lacks a known reason. Here the sample has around 25,000 clones; roughly 85% occur a single time. The leading ten clones occupy 20% to 25% of the sample. What was sequenced was peripheral blood. Receptors originate from a man between 65 and 85 years old in a cohort sampled during active COVID-19.

This clone was counted once. The chain combines TRBV2 with TRBJ1-2; D possibly corresponds to TRBD1 (6 bases). V dropped 6 bases and J dropped 2 bases, with 16 bases sitting between them. Germline V gene lookup returns CDR1 SNHLY and CDR2 FYNNEI. The CDR3 length is 15 residues. CDR3 sequence (DNA): TGTGCCAGCAGGGGTCAATCCAGGGGCAACTATGGCTACACCTTC. Protein sequence: CASRGQSRGNYGYTF.

This chain connects TRBV7-3 to TRBJ2-2, with D possibly TRBD2 on 5 matching bases. Germline CDR1 SGHTA, CDR2 FQGTGA. The ends were cut back, 5 bases at V and 6 bases at J, with 13 bases in the middle. This CDR3 region has 14 residues. CDR3 region: CASSHTGIPGELFF. The CDR3 nucleotides are TGTGCCAGCAGCCACACGGGGATCCCCGGGGAGCTGTTTTTT.

The CDR3 region is CASSLRQGGDTEAFF. CDR3 sequence (DNA): TGTGCCAGCAGCTTGAGACAGGGTGGGGACACTGAAGCTTTCTTT. V gene TRBV7-9 combines with J gene TRBJ1-1; 7 bases match TRBD1. Germline V gene sequence: CDR1 SEHNR, CDR2 FQNEAQ (reference sequence). The ends lost 3 bases at V and 3 bases at J; junction bases unmatched: 7. This CDR3 spans 15 amino acids.

The DNA for the CDR3 is TGTGCCAGCAGTTTAAACCAGAGGCGGGGGAATGGAAGAACAGATACGCAGTATTTT. Amino acids: CASSLNQRRGNGRTDTQYF. The gene calls are TRBV28 and TRBJ2-3; 7 bases are a match to TRBD2. There are 19 residues in the CDR3. Germline CDR1 is MDHEN and CDR2 is SYDVKM. The ends lost 2 bases at V and 3 bases at J; junction bases unmatched: 17.

V usage is TRBV29-1 and J usage is TRBJ2-5, with D perhaps TRBD1 (8 bases). This CDR3 comprises 12 residues. Germline V gene data show CDR1 as SQVTM and CDR2 as ANQGSEA. The ends were cut back, 6 bases at V and 3 bases at J, with 11 bases in the middle. CDR3 coding DNA: TGCAGCGTCACAGGGGGGGAAGAGACCCAGTACTTC. It codes for CSVTGGEETQYF.

A remark on this clone: At one end the junction does not follow the germline gene, possibly because of a read error. V and J are TRBV7-7 and TRBJ2-1, with D possibly TRBD1 on 7 matching bases. Germline CDR1 reads SSHAT; CDR2 reads FNYEAQ (reference sequence). The CDR3 length is 15 residues. CDR3 bases: TGTGCTAGCAGCTTAGGCAGGGGGGTGTACAATGAGCAGTTCTTC. Translated, it gives CASSLGRGVYNEQFF.

The rearrangement joins TRBV15 to TRBJ2-1; D might be TRBD1 (6 bases). This CDR3 comprises 16 residues. V was cut by 0 bases and J by 6 bases, with 15 bases left in between. CDR1 LNHNV and CDR2 YYDKDF come from the germline V gene (reference sequence). This CDR3 is CATSRDPRGAGNEQFF. CDR3 DNA: TGTGCCACCAGCAGAGACCCCAGGGGTGCTGGCAATGAGCAGTTCTTC.

This clone was seen a handful of times. The chain joins TRBV7-2 to TRBJ2-7; a possible D gene is TRBD1 (6 bases). CDR1 is SGHTA, CDR2 FQGNSA, per germline. The CDR3 runs 17 residues. V lost 0 bases to trimming and J lost 0 bases, with 15 bases between them. Here the CDR3 reads CASSLAGAWTTSYEQYF. The CDR3 DNA reads as TGTGCCAGCAGCTTAGCGGGGGCCTGGACAACCTCCTACGAGCAGTACTTC.

The sample holds one count of this clone. The chain links TRBV6-6 to TRBJ2-7; 7 bases are a match to TRBD1. The germline gives CDR1 MNHNY, CDR2 SVGAGI (reference sequence). The CDR3 sequence is 13 residues long. V trimming: 5 bases; J trimming: 3 bases; junction bases outside the gene matches: 4. The chain's CDR3 is CASSTTGNYEQYF. The CDR3 region has the DNA TGTGCCAGCAGTACGACAGGGAACTACGAGCAGTACTTC.

V gene TRBV5-1 combines with J gene TRBJ2-5, with D perhaps TRBD1 (5 bases). CDR3 length: 14 residues. V was shortened by 5 bases and J by 1 base, with 12 bases between the two germline ends. Germline-derived CDR1 and CDR2 are SGHRS and YFSETQ. The CDR3 sequence: CASRTGAVQETQYF. Here the CDR3 DNA reads TGCGCCAGCAGGACTGGGGCGGTCCAAGAGACCCAGTACTTC.

The chain recombines TRBV18 with TRBJ1-5; no clear D gene. CDR1 is KGHSH and CDR2 is LQKENI in the germline V gene. The CDR3 consists of 13 residues. Trimming shortened V by 5 bases and J by 4 bases, and 9 bases separated the two germline ends. The CDR3 DNA reads as TGTGCCAGCTCATACGGGGAGAATCAGCCCCAGCATTTT. Translating it yields CASSYGENQPQHF.

CDR3 DNA sequence: TGTGCCAGCAGCAAAGAGGAGAGGGGGAGTGAAAAACTGTTTTTT. Translating it yields CASSKEERGSEKLFF. The chain links TRBV21-1 to TRBJ1-4; the D call of TRBD1 is as the table states it, not checked on the DNA. TRBV21-1 is classified as a pseudogene. The CDR3 spans 15 residues.

V and J are TRBV5-1 and TRBJ1-5, with unresolved D. CDR1 and CDR2 (germline): SGHRS, YFSETQ. The CDR3 is made up of 14 amino acids. V was cut by 1 base and J by 7 bases, with 12 bases left in between. The CDR3 region has the DNA TGCGCCAGCAGCTTGTCGTCAGGTGGGCAGCCCCAGCATTTT. The encoded protein is CASSLSSGGQPQHF.

This clone was seen a handful of times. The V gene is TRBV5-6, the J gene TRBJ1-4; the D gene is possibly TRBD1 (5 bases). The CDR3 runs to 15 residues. CDR1 and CDR2 from the germline V gene are SGHDT and YYEEEE. Trimming shortened V by 1 base and J by 8 bases, and 15 bases separated the two germline ends. The CDR3 DNA is TGTGCCAGCAGCTTGTACCAGGGTTTCAACGAAAAACTGTTTTTT. As protein: CASSLYQGFNEKLFF. The variable domain in full, with the rest retrieved from reference TRBV5-6 and TRBJ1-4, is DAGVTQSPTHLIKTRGQQVTLRCSPKSGHDTVSWYQQALGQGPQFIFQYYEEEERQRGNFPDRFSGHQFPNYSSELNVNALLLGDSALYLCASSLYQGFNEKLFFGSGTQLSVL.

This clone was observed a single time. The V and J genes are TRBV6-2 or TRBV6-3 and TRBJ2-1, with TRBD2 identical over 13 bases. In germline, CDR1 is MNHEY, CDR2 SVGEGT. This CDR3 has 18 amino acids. After removal of 4 bases from V and 0 bases from J, the junction contained 6 bases not matched to a gene. DNA of the CDR3: TGTGCCAGCAGTTCGGGACTAGCGGGACGAAGCTCCTACAATGAGCAGTTCTTC. Protein product: CASSSGLAGRSSYNEQFF.

The CDR3 nucleotides read TGTGCCAGCAGAGGGACTAGCGGAAACAATGAGCAGTTCTTC. It translates to CASRGTSGNNEQFF. The chain recombines TRBV4-2 with TRBJ2-1, with 11 nucleotides matching TRBD2. V shed 6 bases and J 5 bases; nucleotides not matched to a gene: 3. In germline, CDR1 is LGHNA, CDR2 YNFKEQ. The CDR3 extends over 14 amino acids.

The chain uses TRBV4-3 and TRBJ2-1; 9 positions match TRBD2. The V and J ends lost 4 bases and 7 bases, in that order; junction bases with no gene match: 5. This CDR3 comprises 14 residues. Germline lookup yields CDR1 LGHNA and CDR2 YSLEER. CDR3 sequence (DNA): TGCGCCAGCAGCCTTGCGGGAGGGGGGAATGAGCAGTTCTTC. It encodes CASSLAGGGNEQFF.

This chain uses TRBV24-1 with TRBJ1-4; TRBD1 agrees at 9 bases. Germline V gene data show CDR1 as KGHDR and CDR2 as SFDVKD. The J segment lost 6 bases and the V segment lost 3 bases, leaving 10 bases of the junction unmatched. CDR3 size: 17 residues. The CDR3 spells CATSDLSLGTGYEKLFF. Here the CDR3 DNA reads TGTGCCACCAGTGATCTTAGCCTGGGGACAGGGTATGAAAAACTGTTTTTT.

The gene calls are TRBV27 and TRBJ1-5, with D maybe TRBD1 (5 bases). This CDR3 contains 13 residues. Germline CDR1 MNHEY, CDR2 SMNVEV (reference sequence). V was pared by 2 bases and J by 4 bases, with 6 bases between. This chain's CDR3 is CASSLDRNQPQHF. In nucleotides, the CDR3 is TGTGCCAGCAGTTTAGACAGAAATCAGCCCCAGCATTTT.

The chain is built from TRBV2 and TRBJ1-2; a weak D match, TRBD1 (6 bases). V lost 2 bases, J lost 4 bases, and 8 bases lay in between. The CDR3 is made up of 13 amino acids. Germline V gives CDR1 SNHLY, CDR2 FYNNEI. The CDR3 nucleotides read TGTGCCAGCAGTGAACAGGGGTCCTATGGCTACACCTTC. This translates into CASSEQGSYGYTF. Full variable domain (remainder filled in from reference TRBV2 and TRBJ1-2): EPEVTQTPSHQVTQMGQEVILRCVPISNHLYFYWYRQILGQKVEFLVSFYNNEISEKSEIFDDQFSVERPDGSNFTLKIRSTKLEDSAMYFCASSEQGSYGYTFGSGTRLTVV.

This chain joins TRBV6-6 and TRBJ2-4; no clear D. There are 15 residues in the CDR3. Germline V lookup: CDR1 MNHNY, CDR2 SVGAGI (reference sequence). The germline V and J ends were trimmed by 2 bases and 2 bases, with 10 bases remaining between them. Here the CDR3 reads CASSYGLLSKNIQYF. CDR3 in DNA: TGTGCCAGCAGTTACGGGCTCCTGTCCAAAAACATTCAGTACTTC.

V gene TRBV18 combines with J gene TRBJ1-6; no firm D call. The CDR3 sequence is 16 residues long. CDR1 is KGHSH, CDR2 LQKENI, per germline. With 1 base removed from V and 4 bases from J, the gap between germline ends came to 11 bases. DNA of the CDR3: TGTGCCAGCTCACCACAGACCGGGAATTATAATTCACCCCTCCACTTT. It yields the protein CASSPQTGNYNSPLHF.

This chain connects TRBV25-1 to TRBJ2-5; 16 bases map to TRBD2. Germline values: CDR1 MGHDK, CDR2 SYGVNS. The CDR3 is made up of 17 amino acids. Trimming at V came to 4 bases and at J to 4 bases, leaving 6 bases not matched to a gene. CDR3 residues: CASSGGTSGRARETQYF. The CDR3 coding sequence is TGTGCCAGCAGTGGGGGGACTAGCGGGAGGGCTCGAGAGACCCAGTACTTC.

The V gene is TRBV6-4, the J gene TRBJ2-1; 8 bases align to TRBD1. Trimming removed 3 bases from V and 5 bases from J; junction bases left unmatched: 6. This CDR3 has 15 residues. Germline-derived CDR1 and CDR2 are MRHNA and SNTAGT. The CDR3 nucleotides are TGTGCCAGCAGTGAGGCGGCAGGGGGCCACAATGAGCAGTTCTTC. The encoded protein is CASSEAAGGHNEQFF.